The sample holds one count of the clone carrying this T cell receptor beta chain. These data belong to a study of blood T cell repertoires in COVID-19. Study information: COVID-19 samples from acute and convalescent phases originated in the United States, Italy and Spain.

The V gene end was trimmed by 0 bases and the J gene end by 4 bases; junction bases not matched to a gene: 4. The CDR3 spans 19 residues. Germline V CDR1 and CDR2: SGHRS, YFSETQ. Study processing details: Reference gene primer amplification gave estimated nucleated cell counts. This table comes from immunoSEQ multiplex PCR, and its TCRdb copy is limited to in-frame clones, with some not included. Clone size and V and J calls were adopted from that table, with D and trimming inferred from the DNA. The sample yields 100,000 to 120,000 clones, roughly 79% seen once. The material sequenced was peripheral blood. The origin of this receptor is a woman in her 70s with acute or convalescent COVID-19. The rearrangement joins TRBV5-1 to TRBJ2-6; 16 bases are a match to TRBD2. The CDR3 is CASSLAGLAGGTGANVLTF. The DNA for the CDR3 is TGCGCCAGCAGCTTGGCGGGACTAGCGGGAGGGACGGGGGCCAACGTCCTGACTTTC.